This record looks at one TCR beta chain sequence and its context. The data were obtained in a study of low-dose radiotherapy and immunotherapy resistance in tumors. The V end was cut by 7 bases, the J end by 2 bases, with 14 bases between. Germline lookup yields CDR1 MDHEN and CDR2 SYDVKM. The CDR3 sequence is 14 residues long. Alpha and beta chains were covered, as first-strand cDNA relied on TRAV- and TRBV-specific primers. Using a constant-region primer together with a V-primer adapter, TCRs were subjected to about 18 PCR cycles of amplification. TCRdb processed the reads anew with MiXCR; each CDR3 protein has one entry. The sample carries approximately 30,000 distinct CDR3 sequences, 45% to 50% recorded once. Time point reported: after trial treatment. Documented treatment: LDRT plus nivolumab, ipilimumab, low-dose cyclophosphamide and aspirin (RACIN trial).

The origin of this receptor is a male donor with gallbladder cancer. Sequencing was performed on PBMCs, taken after low-dose radiotherapy plus immunotherapy. This chain connects TRBV28 to TRBJ1-2, with a possible D match to TRBD1 (5 bases). Written as DNA, the CDR3 is TGTGCCAGCATCAACCAGGGCAGGAACTATGGCTACACCTTC. Translated: CASINQGRNYGYTF.